This T cell receptor (beta chain) came from a study of neurological immune-mediated disorders. The CDR3 totals 15 residues. V shed 2 bases, J shed 6 bases, and the junction held 6 bases outside the gene matches. The germline gives CDR1 SGHTA, CDR2 FQGNSA. The sample holds many counts of this clonotype. Each CDR3 protein gets one entry after TCRdb re-called the 5' RACE reads with MiXCR. The top ten clones hold about 8.3% of a sample with 26,000 or so distinct CDR3 sequences, approximately 6.6% of them seen once. The TCR sequence derives from a woman between 50 and 59 years old in good health. The J gene is TRBJ2-2, the V gene TRBV7-2; TRBD2 matches 7 bases. The specimen was PBMCs. The CDR3 nucleotides read TGTGCCAGCAGCTTAATGACGGGAGGACCCGGGGAGCTGTTTTTT. Translated: CASSLMTGGPGELFF.